The present entry profiles one T cell receptor (beta chain) with its context. This clonotype was seen only a few times. Its cognate antigen has yet to be identified. The record has no base qualities; no much larger clone is one base away. The CDR3 runs 12 residues from the cysteine to the phenylalanine. The retained sequence is limited to the CDR3, 36 bases, with the frame set at the first base. The junction shows trimming of 10 bases on V and 2 bases on J, plus 9 bases between the germline ends. The germline V gene specifies MNHNS as CDR1 and SASEGT as CDR2. The instrument given in TCRdb is Illumina HiSeq 2500. Quantitative 5'-RACE with molecular barcodes was used to prepare TCR beta libraries. In the source study's methods: Disease-linked TCR variants were identified with a new computational method built on a probabilistic model of VDJ rearrangement. In-frame beta chains were kept once TCRdb had trimmed the public reads at Q25 with fastp and called clones with MiXCR. Each CDR3 protein gets just one entry, which takes the most common genes and DNA from the rows behind it. Clone size and V and J calls follow TCRdb, not the original study. The sample table holds some 700,000 distinct CDR3 sequences, of which around 19% were seen once. Together, the top ten hold about 20% of the sample.

This record belongs to a study of CD8 T cells in ankylosing spondylitis (dated by TCRdb to 2015 to 2018). In terms of the full investigation: T cell receptor beta repertoires were profiled in healthy donors and ankylosing spondylitis patients so that disease-linked TCR variants could be found. The full study cohort was made up of roughly 25 ankylosing spondylitis patients and 108 healthy donors. Peripheral blood was sampled, and synovial fluid was additionally collected from ankylosing spondylitis patients. What the research found in general, with its limitations: Significant enrichment of the disease-linked clones was reported in matched synovial fluid samples from ankylosing spondylitis patients. Some TCR beta motif variants had previously been reported in synovial fluid and blood of reactive arthritis patients, which suggested common disease-initiation mechanisms. Blood from ankylosing spondylitis patients appeared to be characterized by a TCR beta motif composed of eight or nine highly homologous amino acid variants. The disease-linked clones showed a CD8+ phenotype and occurred at relatively low frequencies in peripheral blood.

The chain links TRBV6-1 with TRBJ2-1, with the D segment identity uncertain. Sample: blood, either unsorted or a sorted T cell fraction (not recorded which). The TCR sequence derives from a male donor with ankylosing spondylitis. This receptor has the CDR3 CATIEAYNEQFF. The DNA reads TGTGCCACCATCGAGGCCTACAATGAGCAGTTCTTC.